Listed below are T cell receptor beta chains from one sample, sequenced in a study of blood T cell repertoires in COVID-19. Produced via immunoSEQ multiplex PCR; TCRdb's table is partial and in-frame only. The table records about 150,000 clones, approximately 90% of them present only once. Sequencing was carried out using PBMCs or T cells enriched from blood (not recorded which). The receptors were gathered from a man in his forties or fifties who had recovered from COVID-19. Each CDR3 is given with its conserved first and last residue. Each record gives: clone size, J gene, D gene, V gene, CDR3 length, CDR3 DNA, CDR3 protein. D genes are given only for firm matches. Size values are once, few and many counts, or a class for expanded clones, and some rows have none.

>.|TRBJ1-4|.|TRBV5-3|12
TGTGCCAGAAGCTACAGGGTGTGGAAACTGTTTTTT
CARSYRVWKLFF
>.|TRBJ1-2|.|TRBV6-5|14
TGTGCCAGCAGTCGACCTCAACAGAGTTATGGCTACACCTTC
CASSRPQQSYGYTF
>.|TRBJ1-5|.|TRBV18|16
TGTGCCAGCTCATCGCCGACAGGATGGGGCAATCAGCCCCAGCATTTT
CASSSPTGWGNQPQHF
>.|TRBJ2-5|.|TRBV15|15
TGTGCCACCAGCAGAGATTGGGCAGGGTCAGAGACCCAGTACTTC
CATSRDWAGSETQYF
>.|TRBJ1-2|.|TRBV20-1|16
TGCAGTGCTAGTCCGCAGGGGCCGCAGAGGAACTATGGCTACACCTTC
CSASPQGPQRNYGYTF
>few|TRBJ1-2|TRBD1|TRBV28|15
TGTGCCAGCAGTACTCTTGGAGGGGGCCCAAGCGGCTACACCTTC
CASSTLGGGPSGYTF
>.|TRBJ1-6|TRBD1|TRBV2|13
TGTGCCAGCAGTTCTTTTGACAGGGAATCCCTCCACTTT
CASSSFDRESLHF
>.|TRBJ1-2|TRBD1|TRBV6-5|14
TGTGCCAGCAGCAGGGGACAGGTTGACTATGGCTACACCTTC
CASSRGQVDYGYTF
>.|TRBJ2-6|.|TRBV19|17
TGTGCCAGTAGTAGCAGGGGACGAACCTCTGGGGCCAACGTCCTGACTTTC
CASSSRGRTSGANVLTF
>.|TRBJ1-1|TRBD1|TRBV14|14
TGTGCCAGCAGCCAACATGCAGGGGGCCCAGGGGCTTTCTTT
CASSQHAGGPGAFF
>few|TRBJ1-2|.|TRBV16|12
TGTGCCAGCAGCCCTCTCTTCGTGGGCTACACCTTC
CASSPLFVGYTF
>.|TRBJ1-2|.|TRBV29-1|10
TGCAGCGTTGAGTTCAATGGCTACACCTTC
CSVEFNGYTF
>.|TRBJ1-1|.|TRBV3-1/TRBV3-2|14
TGTGCCAGCAGCCAAGTTTCCCTCAACACTGAAGCTTTCTTT
CASSQVSLNTEAFF
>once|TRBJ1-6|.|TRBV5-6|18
TGTGCCAGCAGCTTGGGGACAGCCCCGAGCTCCTATAATTCACCCCTCCACTTT
CASSLGTAPSSYNSPLHF
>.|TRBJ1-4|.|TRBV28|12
TGTGCCAGCAGTCCGTTTAATGAAAAACTGTTTTTT
CASSPFNEKLFF
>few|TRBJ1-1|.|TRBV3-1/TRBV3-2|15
TGTGCCAGCAGCCCCTGGAGCGGTCCGGTAGGAGAAGCTTTCTTT
CASSPWSGPVGEAFF
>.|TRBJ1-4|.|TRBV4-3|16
TGCGCCAGCAGCCATCCGGGACACCCAACTAATGAAAAACTGTTTTTT
CASSHPGHPTNEKLFF
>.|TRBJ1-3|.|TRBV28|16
TGTGCCAGCAGGACTAGGGGCAGTGGCTCTGGAAACACCATATATTTT
CASRTRGSGSGNTIYF
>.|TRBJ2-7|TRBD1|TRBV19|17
TGTGCCAGTAGTATCGTAGGGGGCGCGTACATCCCCTACGAGCAGTACTTC
CASSIVGGAYIPYEQYF
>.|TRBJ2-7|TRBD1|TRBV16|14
TGTGCCAGCAGCCAGGACAGGGGACCCTACGAGCAGTACTTC
CASSQDRGPYEQYF
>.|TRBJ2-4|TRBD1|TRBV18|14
TGTGCCAGCTCAACGGACAGGGTCAAAAACATTCAGTACTTC
CASSTDRVKNIQYF
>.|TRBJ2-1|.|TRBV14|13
TGTGCCAGCAGTTTGACACTGCAATCTGAGCAGTTCTTC
CASSLTLQSEQFF
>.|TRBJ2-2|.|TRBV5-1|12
TGCGCCAGCAGCCCGTGGCCCGGGGAGCTGTTTTTT
CASSPWPGELFF
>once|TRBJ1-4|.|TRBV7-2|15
TGTGCCAGCAGTTTTAGACCCGCAGGGTTAGAAAAACTGTTTTTT
CASSFRPAGLEKLFF
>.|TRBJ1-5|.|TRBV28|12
TGTGCCAGCAGTATGCTTGAGGGGCCCCAGCATTTT
CASSMLEGPQHF
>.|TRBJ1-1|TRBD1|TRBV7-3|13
TGTGCCAGCAGCCCAGGACAGGGTAGGCAAGCTTTCTTT
CASSPGQGRQAFF
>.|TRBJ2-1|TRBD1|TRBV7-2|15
TGTGCCAGCAGCCACACAGGGGGCTCCGGATATGAGCAGTTCTTC
CASSHTGGSGYEQFF
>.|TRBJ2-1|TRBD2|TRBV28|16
TGTGCCAGCAGCCCACCGGAGGGTAGCGGGAGGAATGAGCAGTTCTTC
CASSPPEGSGRNEQFF
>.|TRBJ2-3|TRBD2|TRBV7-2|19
TGTGCCAGCAGCGACAGGACTAGCGGGAGGGCCGAGCGAACAGATACGCAGTATTTT
CASSDRTSGRAERTDTQYF
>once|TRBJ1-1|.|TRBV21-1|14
TGTGCCAGCAGTTGCCCGGGGAGGGACACTGAAGCTTTCTTT
CASSCPGRDTEAFF
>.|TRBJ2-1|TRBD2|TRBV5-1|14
TGCGCCAGCGGCGAAACTGTACCGGGACTAGAAATCCTCTTC
CASGETVPGLEILF
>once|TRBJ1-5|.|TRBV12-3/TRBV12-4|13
TGTGCCAGCAGTTTTCTGAGGAATCAGCCCCAGCATTTT
CASSFLRNQPQHF
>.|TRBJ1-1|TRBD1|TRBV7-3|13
TGTGCCAGCAGCTCCGACAGGGGCACTGAAGCTTTCTTT
CASSSDRGTEAFF
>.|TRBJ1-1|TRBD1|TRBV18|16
TGTGCCAGCTCCCAAGGACAGGTTGGCATGAACACTGAAGCTTTCTTT
CASSQGQVGMNTEAFF
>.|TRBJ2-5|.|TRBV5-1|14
TGCGCCAGCAGCTTGGGCAGCGAGGAAGAGACCCAGTACTTC
CASSLGSEEETQYF
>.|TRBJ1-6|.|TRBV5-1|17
TGCGCCAGCAGCCGCGGGCCGGGACAAGAACCGCCATCACCCCTCCACTTT
CASSRGPGQEPPSPLHF
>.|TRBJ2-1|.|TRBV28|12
TGTGCCAGCAGTTCCCTCTACAATGAGCAGTTCTTC
CASSSLYNEQFF
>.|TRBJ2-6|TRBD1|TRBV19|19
TGTGCCAGTAGTATAGCTCCATGGACAGGGGTCTCCGGGGCCAACGTCCTGACTTTC
CASSIAPWTGVSGANVLTF
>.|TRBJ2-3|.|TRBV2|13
TGTGCCAGCAAACGGGAGAGTCAAGATACGCAGTATTTT
CASKRESQDTQYF
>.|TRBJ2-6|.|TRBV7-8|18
TGTGCCAGCAGCTTCCCATCACGACATAGCTCTGGGGCCAACGTCCTGACTTTC
CASSFPSRHSSGANVLTF
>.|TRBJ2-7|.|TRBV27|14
TGTGCCAGCAGTTTGGACACGGTCGCCTACGAGCAGTACTTC
CASSLDTVAYEQYF